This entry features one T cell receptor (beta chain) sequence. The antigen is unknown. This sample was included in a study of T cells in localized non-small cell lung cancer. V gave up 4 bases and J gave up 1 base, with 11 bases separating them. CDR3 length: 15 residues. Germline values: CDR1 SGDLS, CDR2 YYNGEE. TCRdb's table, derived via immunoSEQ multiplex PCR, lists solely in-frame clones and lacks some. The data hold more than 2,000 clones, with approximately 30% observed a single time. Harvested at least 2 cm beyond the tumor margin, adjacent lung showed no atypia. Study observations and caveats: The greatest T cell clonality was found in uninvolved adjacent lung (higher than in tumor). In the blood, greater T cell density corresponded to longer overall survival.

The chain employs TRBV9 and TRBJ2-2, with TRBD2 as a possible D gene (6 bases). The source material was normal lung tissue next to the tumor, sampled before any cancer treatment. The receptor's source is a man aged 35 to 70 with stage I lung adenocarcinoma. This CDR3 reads CASSPRDLNTGELFF. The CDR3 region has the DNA TGTGCCAGCAGCCCCCGGGACTTGAACACCGGGGAGCTGTTTTTT.